Presented here are 29 T cell receptor beta chains from one specimen sequenced in a study of blood T cell repertoires in COVID-19. The protocol was immunoSEQ multiplex PCR, while the TCRdb copy is restricted to in-frame clones and leaves out a portion. The data show 100,000 to 120,000 clones, roughly 85% seen once. The sample consisted of peripheral blood. The receptors derive from a human donor in a cohort sampled during active COVID-19.

This clone came up once. The rearrangement joins TRBV6-5 to TRBJ1-5; TRBD1 is a possible D gene (5 bases). V shed 7 bases and J shed 5 bases, with 15 bases lying between them. Per the germline V gene, CDR1 is MNHEY and CDR2 is SVGAGI. The CDR3 covers 14 residues. The CDR3 DNA reads as TGTGCCAGCAACCGAGGGGAGGTAGATCAGCCCCAGCATTTT. Protein sequence: CASNRGEVDQPQHF.

The chain joins TRBV11-2 to TRBJ1-1; 9 bases align to TRBD1. V lost 4 bases and J lost 4; bases outside the gene matches: 4. The CDR3 runs to 14 residues. Germline loops: CDR1 SGHAT, CDR2 FQNNGV. CDR3 DNA sequence: TGTGCCAGCAGCTCCGGACAGGGGTTCACTGAAGCTTTCTTT. Its translation: CASSSGQGFTEAFF.

The chain employs TRBV27 and TRBJ1-3, with D possibly matching TRBD1 (6 bases). This CDR3 has 17 amino acids. Per germline, CDR1 MNHEY and CDR2 SMNVEV (reference sequence). V lost 4 bases, J lost 0 bases, and 16 bases lay in between. The CDR3 DNA is TGTGCCAGCAGTTCAATGGGGGGGGCTCCCTCTGGAAACACCATATATTTT. This encodes CASSSMGGAPSGNTIYF.

V gene TRBV27 combines with J gene TRBJ2-7, with 8 positions matching TRBD1. This CDR3 region has 15 residues. V lost 2 bases and J lost 0; bases outside the gene matches: 3. Germline values: CDR1 MNHEY, CDR2 SMNVEV (reference sequence). The CDR3 loop reads CASSLRQGTSYEQYF. The CDR3 nucleotides read TGTGCCAGCAGTTTACGACAGGGGACCTCCTACGAGCAGTACTTC.

The chain combines TRBV7-3 with TRBJ2-2; possible D gene TRBD2, 6 bases. There are 14 residues in the CDR3. The ends were cut back, 1 base at V and 10 bases at J, with 13 bases in the middle. In germline, CDR1 is SGHTA, CDR2 FQGTGA. CDR3 residues: CASSLRSSAQELFF. CDR3 DNA sequence: TGTGCCAGCAGCTTAAGATCTAGCGCCCAGGAGCTGTTTTTT.

This clone came up once. The V call is TRBV6-5, the J call TRBJ1-1; D is unclear. V lost 2 bases, J lost 13 bases, and 23 bases lay in between. Germline V gives CDR1 MNHEY, CDR2 SVGAGI. The CDR3 runs to 15 residues. CDR3 nucleotide sequence: TGTGCCAGCAGTTACGGGCGGGCAGTGGGAAGTGAGAATTTCTTT. This translates into CASSYGRAVGSENFF.

The V call is TRBV21-1, the J call TRBJ2-3; the DNA was not used to check the table's D call, TRBD2. TRBV21-1 is shown as a pseudogene. The CDR3 extends over 19 amino acids. As DNA, the CDR3 is TGTGCCAGCAGTCGGACTAGCGGAGAGGGGAGGACCAGCACAGATACGCAGTATTTT. Translated: CASSRTSGEGRTSTDTQYF.

This rearrangement joins TRBV28 to TRBJ2-7, with 14 bases fitting TRBD2. The V and J ends lost 9 bases and 2 bases, in that order; junction bases with no gene match: 18. The CDR3 is 19 residues long. CDR1 is MDHEN and CDR2 is SYDVKM in the germline V gene. The CDR3 reads CARSKVGLAGGVITYEQYF. The CDR3 DNA follows: TGTGCCAGATCTAAAGTCGGACTAGCGGGAGGAGTTATCACCTACGAGCAGTACTTC.

The chain carries TRBV5-1 and TRBJ1-3; D may be TRBD1 (5 bases). Per germline, CDR1 SGHRS and CDR2 YFSETQ. With 0 bases removed from V and 1 base from J, the gap between germline ends came to 14 bases. This CDR3 region has 17 residues. The CDR3 DNA sequence: TGCGCCAGCAGCTTGGGGTGGGGGGATCGGTCTGGAAACACCATATATTTT. As protein: CASSLGWGDRSGNTIYF.

The chain carries TRBV28 and TRBJ1-1; D unresolved. The CDR3 contains 11 residues. Trimming left V 2 bases short and J 7 bases short, with 5 bases between. The V gene's germline CDR1 is MDHEN and CDR2 SYDVKM. The CDR3 nucleotides are TGTGCCAGCAGTTTAATCCGTGAAGCTTTCTTT. Translation: CASSLIREAFF.

J is TRBJ2-1 and V is TRBV6-2 or TRBV6-3; 7 bases match TRBD2. This CDR3 has 16 amino acids. V trimming: 2 bases; J trimming: 6 bases; junction bases outside the gene matches: 10. Germline V gene lookup returns CDR1 MNHEY and CDR2 SVGEGT. CDR3 nucleotide sequence: TGTGCCAGCAGTTACAGCGGCGGGAGCTTTCCCAATGAGCAGTTCTTC. This encodes CASSYSGGSFPNEQFF.

V is TRBV3-1 (or the pseudogene TRBV3-2) and J is TRBJ2-3; 8 bases agree with TRBD2. The ends lost 0 bases at V and 4 bases at J; junction bases unmatched: 6. Germline CDR1 and CDR2: LGHDT and YNNKEL (reference sequence). The CDR3 covers 16 residues. The CDR3 loop is CASSQDRGLVPDTQYF. CDR3 bases: TGTGCCAGCAGCCAAGATAGGGGACTAGTCCCAGATACGCAGTATTTT.

The J gene is TRBJ2-5, the V gene TRBV7-9; D may be TRBD2 (6 bases). CDR3 size: 16 residues. Trimming took 6 bases from V and 0 from J, leaving 17 bases between them. CDR1 and CDR2 from the germline V gene are SEHNR and FQNEAQ (reference sequence). DNA for the CDR3: TGTGCCAGCAGTTTGGGACTCGTTAGCTACCAAGAGACCCAGTACTTC. As protein: CASSLGLVSYQETQYF.

V gene TRBV10-3 combines with J gene TRBJ2-7; D gene uncertain. Per the germline V gene, CDR1 is ENHRY and CDR2 is SYGVKD. The V end lost 3 bases, the J end lost 0 bases, and 6 bases lay between the germline ends. The CDR3 contains 13 residues. The CDR3 nucleotides read TGTGCCATCAGTGATTACAGCTCCTACGAGCAGTACTTC. Its protein product is CAISDYSSYEQYF.

The rearrangement links TRBV5-6 to TRBJ1-1, with TRBD1 identical over 7 bases. The CDR3 loop spans 16 amino acids. V dropped 2 bases and J dropped 5; count of bases not matched to a gene: 12. Germline assignment: CDR1 SGHDT and CDR2 YYEEEE. CDR3 in DNA: TGTGCCAGCAGCTTAGTGCCAGGGGGTGGGTGGACTGAAGCTTTCTTT. Its protein is CASSLVPGGGWTEAFF.

The rearrangement joins TRBV2 to TRBJ1-6; TRBD1 matches at 8 bases. The CDR3 spans 14 residues. Germline assignment: CDR1 SNHLY and CDR2 FYNNEI. Losses at the gene ends were 2 bases for V and 10 bases for J; bases not matched to a gene: 4. In nucleotides, the CDR3 is TGTGCCAGCAGTGAACAGGGGGCACGATCACCCCTCCACTTT. Translated: CASSEQGARSPLHF.

This sequence joins TRBV4-1 and TRBJ1-2, with D unresolved. Per the germline V gene, CDR1 is MGHRA and CDR2 is YSYEKL. Trimming shortened V by 0 bases and J by 3 bases, and 23 bases separated the two germline ends. The CDR3 covers 19 residues. CDR3: CASSQDTQAGLYLDYGYTF. CDR3 sequence (DNA): TGCGCCAGCAGCCAAGATACTCAGGCGGGTTTGTATTTAGACTATGGCTACACCTTC.

This chain uses TRBV6-1 with TRBJ2-7; 8 nucleotides align to TRBD1. Germline V gene data show CDR1 as MNHNS and CDR2 as SASEGT. There are 15 residues in the CDR3. The V and J ends lost 3 bases and 5 bases, in that order; junction bases with no gene match: 9. CDR3 sequence (DNA): TGTGCCAGCAGTGACGATGGCGGACAGGGAGACGAGCAGTACTTC. Amino acids: CASSDDGGQGDEQYF.

This clone has just one count. This chain joins TRBV19 and TRBJ2-3, with 14 bases that match TRBD2. The CDR3 totals 17 residues. Germline V CDR1 and CDR2: LNHDA, SQIVND (reference sequence). V lost 3 bases and J lost 3; bases outside the gene matches: 5. CDR3 in DNA: TGTGCCAGTAGTATGGGGACTAGCGGGGGATCGACAGATACGCAGTATTTT. Amino acids: CASSMGTSGGSTDTQYF.

V usage is TRBV5-6 and J usage is TRBJ2-1; 10 bases line up with TRBD2. The CDR3 is 15 amino acids. Germline lookup yields CDR1 SGHDT and CDR2 YYEEEE. Trimming at V came to 3 bases and at J to 12 bases, leaving 12 bases not matched to a gene. The CDR3 is CASSSSGRAAIWQFF. CDR3 sequence (DNA): TGTGCCAGCAGCTCCAGCGGGAGGGCCGCAATATGGCAGTTCTTC.

This chain's CDR3 is CASSLEGLAVYEQYF. The CDR3 coding sequence is TGTGCCAGCAGCTTAGAAGGACTAGCGGTTTACGAGCAGTACTTC. The rearrangement links TRBV11-2 to TRBJ2-7; 10 nucleotides match TRBD2. Germline V gene sequence: CDR1 SGHAT, CDR2 FQNNGV. CDR3 length equals 15 residues. Germline trimming cut 0 bases from V and 4 bases from J; bases unmatched to any gene: 3.

This rearrangement joins TRBV9 to TRBJ2-7; D call uncertain. From germline, CDR1 is SGDLS and CDR2 YYNGEE. The CDR3 has 11 amino acids. The V end lost 2 bases, the J end lost 2 bases, and 2 bases lay between the germline ends. The CDR3 DNA reads as TGTGCCAGCAGCGTCGCCTACGAGCAGTACTTC. Amino acids: CASSVAYEQYF.

This clone was seen only once. This sequence joins TRBV5-1 and TRBJ2-1; TRBD1 is a possible D gene (7 bases). The CDR3 sequence is 14 residues long. Trimming removed 7 bases at V and 0 bases at J, with 11 bases between. Germline CDR1 and CDR2: SGHRS and YFSETQ. The CDR3 region has the DNA TGCGCCAGCCGCGGGGACAGCTCCTACAATGAGCAGTTCTTC. Translation: CASRGDSSYNEQFF.

Only a few counts were recorded for this clone. V is TRBV19 and J is TRBJ2-1; 10 bases fit TRBD2. Germline CDR1 LNHDA, CDR2 SQIVND (reference sequence). Trimming at V came to 1 base and at J to 7 bases, leaving 4 bases not matched to a gene. The CDR3 runs to 15 residues. The CDR3 is CASSIAASGRNEQFF. The CDR3 DNA is TGTGCCAGTAGTATAGCGGCTAGCGGGAGAAATGAGCAGTTCTTC.

The chain links TRBV6-5 to TRBJ2-7, with a weak D call TRBD1 (6 bases). Germline V CDR1 and CDR2: MNHEY, SVGAGI. CDR3 length equals 13 residues. In nucleotides, the CDR3 is TGTGCTACGACTCGGGACACCGACTACGAGCAGTACTTC. Protein: CATTRDTDYEQYF.

V and J are TRBV28 and TRBJ2-3, with a weak D call TRBD2 (6 bases). Trimming removed 3 bases from V and 2 bases from J, with 12 bases in between. Germline CDR1 and CDR2: MDHEN and SYDVKM. This CDR3 spans 15 amino acids. CDR3 sequence (DNA): TGTGCCAGCAGTTTTCCGCTAGCGATCACAGATACGCAGTATTTT. Residues: CASSFPLAITDTQYF.

The J gene is TRBJ1-2, the V gene TRBV28, with 7 bases matching TRBD1. From germline, CDR1 is MDHEN and CDR2 SYDVKM. Germline trimming cut 6 bases from V and 7 bases from J; bases unmatched to any gene: 17. The CDR3 extends over 16 amino acids. CDR3 loop: CASRLLTSGTASGYTF. The CDR3 DNA reads TGTGCCAGCAGGCTCCTTACGTCCGGGACAGCGAGTGGCTACACCTTC.

This chain joins TRBV11-3 and TRBJ1-1; 8 nucleotides align to TRBD1. The CDR3 runs 14 residues. The V segment lost 2 bases and the J segment 5 bases; nucleotides outside the gene matches: 4. Germline V CDR1 and CDR2: SGHNT, YENEEA. CDR3 sequence reads: CASSLQGAETEAFF. The DNA of the CDR3 is TGTGCCAGCAGCTTACAGGGGGCTGAAACTGAAGCTTTCTTT.

The chain carries TRBV28 and TRBJ1-5; no firm D call. V lost 8 bases and J 3 bases, leaving 17 bases between the germline ends. CDR1 and CDR2 (germline): MDHEN, SYDVKM. The CDR3 totals 15 residues. The chain's CDR3 is CASVGRTVPNQPQHF. CDR3 in DNA: TGTGCCAGCGTCGGGAGGACGGTTCCCAATCAGCCCCAGCATTTT.